The clone carrying this T cell receptor (beta chain) has only one observation. Its antigen is as yet unknown. The sample is drawn from a study of cytomegalovirus exposure and HLA in healthy donors. Germline CDR1 reads SQVTM; CDR2 reads ANQGSEA. V was clipped by 8 bases and J by 1 base, with 19 bases between them. There are 15 residues in the CDR3. The PCR contained 60 Vbeta and 13 Jbeta primers. Assay: immunoSEQ multiplex PCR; the TCRdb copy retains only in-frame clones and omits some. Among about 26,000 clones, under 70% were seen once, and the ten largest hold 3.5% to 4.5%. Study-wide findings and caveats: As a later analysis showed, a missense DCLRE1C variant was linked to trimming of TCR beta V- and J-genes. Productive status was seen about 90% or about 30% of the time for most TCR beta V segments in an earlier analysis.

Material for sequencing was PBMCs. The chain employs TRBV29-1 and TRBJ2-3, with a tentative D call TRBD1 (6 bases). The receptor was derived from a woman aged 45 to 65 in good health and CMV-seronegative. In DNA form, the CDR3 reads TGCAGCCATGTGGGGGCGGGTGGAGGCACAGATACGCAGTATTTT. Translated, it gives CSHVGAGGGTDTQYF.